This T cell receptor beta chain was obtained from a study of PD-1 blockade in classical Hodgkin lymphoma. Study-wide findings and caveats: Nivolumab starters within 1 year of ASCT were excluded. In CD4+ cells, TCR diversity went up significantly by C4D1, but in CD8+ cells it did not. Compared with healthy donors, newly diagnosed patients reportedly showed lower baseline TCR diversity.

Time point: cycle 4 day 1 (C4D1), after more than five weeks of nivolumab. In every patient, relapse followed autologous stem cell transplantation, while exposure to brentuximab vedotin differed. By magnetic negative selection, CD4+ T cells were purified from thawed PBMCs. For this clone: Its antigen remains unidentified.

Libraries were prepared by immunoSEQ multiplex PCR; TCRdb keeps only in-frame clonotypes and omits some of them. Of 15,000 to 20,000 clones listed, roughly 83% are singletons. Germline assignment: CDR1 SGHRS and CDR2 YFSETQ. The CDR3 is made up of 13 amino acids. Trimming removed 5 bases from V and 2 bases from J, with 10 bases in between. The chain joins TRBV5-1 to TRBJ2-5, with no clear D. This TCR was sampled from a human donor with classical Hodgkin lymphoma. The sample was CD4+ T cells from blood, taken before the fourth cycle of nivolumab. Written as DNA, the CDR3 is TGCGCCAGCAGTTTCCGGCTGCAAGAGACCCAGTACTTC. Translation: CASSFRLQETQYF.